This entry lists 25 T cell receptor beta chains sequenced from one sample in a study of somatic mutations in cytotoxic T cells in rheumatoid arthritis. Clones were sequenced by immunoSEQ multiplex PCR, and TCRdb holds only the in-frame ones, with some missing. The sample holds around 19,000 clones, over 60% seen once. Material for sequencing was CD8+ T cells sorted from blood. These receptors came from an adult with rheumatoid arthritis.

The rearrangement joins TRBV7-9 to TRBJ1-4, with 7 bases identical to TRBD1. V trimming: 1 base; J trimming: 0 bases; junction bases outside the gene matches: 11. Germline V gene lookup returns CDR1 SEHNR and CDR2 FQNEAQ (reference sequence). This CDR3 region has 19 residues. CDR3 protein: CASSLDLQDRTATNEKLFF. In DNA form, the CDR3 reads TGTGCCAGCAGCTTAGATCTGCAGGACAGGACAGCAACTAATGAAAAACTGTTTTTT.

The V gene is TRBV6-5, the J gene TRBJ2-7; tentative D call: TRBD1 (5 bases). Trimming pared 5 bases from V and 4 bases from J, leaving 15 bases between. The length of the CDR3 is 14 residues. Germline CDR1 MNHEY, CDR2 SVGAGI. In DNA form, the CDR3 reads TGTGCCAGCAGTCCCATCGCAGGGTATTACGAGCAGTACTTC. It is translated as CASSPIAGYYEQYF.

This chain connects TRBV5-1 to TRBJ1-2; 9 bases agree with TRBD1. CDR1 is SGHRS, CDR2 YFSETQ, per germline. The CDR3 covers 15 residues. Trimming took 0 bases from V and 6 from J; bases not matched to a gene: 6. The DNA for the CDR3 is TGCGCCAGCAGCTTGGGACAGGGGGATCCGAATGGCTACACCTTC. This encodes CASSLGQGDPNGYTF.

J is TRBJ1-1 and V is TRBV11-3; TRBD1 might be the D (6 bases). Deletions cut 5 bases from V and 7 bases from J, with 14 bases between. The CDR3 runs 13 residues. The germline V gene encodes CDR1 SGHNT and CDR2 YENEEA. The CDR3 DNA reads TGTGCCAGCAGCCACCCAGGGGACCTTGAAGCTTTCTTT. The encoded protein is CASSHPGDLEAFF. Looking up the rest from reference TRBV11-3 and TRBJ1-1 gives the full variable domain: EAGVVQSPRYKIIEKKQPVAFWCNPISGHNTLYWYLQNLGQGPELLIRYENEEAVDDSQLPKDRFSAERLKGVDSTLKIQPAELGDSAVYLCASSHPGDLEAFFGQGTRLTVV.

The chain uses TRBV4-1 and TRBJ2-5, with unresolved D. V was cut by 1 base and J by 5 bases, with 14 bases left in between. This CDR3 has 15 amino acids. Looked up from germline, CDR1 is MGHRA and CDR2 is YSYEKL. Here the CDR3 reads CASSQGYSLGETQYF. Written as DNA, the CDR3 is TGCGCCAGCAGCCAAGGCTACAGCCTCGGGGAGACCCAGTACTTC.

V gene TRBV19 combines with J gene TRBJ2-2; a possible D gene is TRBD1 (6 bases). This CDR3 is built from 15 residues. CDR1 and CDR2 from the germline V gene are LNHDA and SQIVND (reference sequence). V was cut by 4 bases and J by 1 base, with 10 bases left in between. The CDR3 sequence: CASSTTGQNTGELFF. The CDR3 nucleotides are TGTGCCAGTAGTACCACGGGACAGAACACCGGGGAGCTGTTTTTT.

The chain combines TRBV10-1 with TRBJ2-1; TRBD2 might be the D (6 bases). Germline CDR1 is WNHNN and CDR2 is SYGVQD (reference sequence). Trimming pared 3 bases from V and 8 bases from J, leaving 11 bases between. The CDR3 has 13 residues. CDR3: CASSEWGVYEQFF. The CDR3, as DNA: TGCGCCAGCAGTGAATGGGGGGTCTATGAGCAGTTCTTC.

The V call is TRBV5-4, the J call TRBJ2-2, with D possibly TRBD2 on 6 matching bases. CDR3 length: 15 residues. Trimming removed 1 base at V and 2 bases at J, with 9 bases between. Germline V CDR1 and CDR2: SGHNT, YYREEE (reference sequence). DNA for the CDR3: TGTGCCAGCAGCTTGAGACTAGGAAACACCGGGGAGCTGTTTTTT. Translating gives CASSLRLGNTGELFF.

The chain has TRBV19 and TRBJ2-3; TRBD2 matches at 8 bases. This CDR3 comprises 15 residues. Trimming took 2 bases from V and 10 from J; bases not matched to a gene: 11. The germline V gene has CDR1 LNHDA and CDR2 SQIVND (reference sequence). This chain's CDR3 is CASSILAAGASPQYF. The CDR3 DNA follows: TGTGCCAGTAGTATATTGGCAGCGGGAGCCTCCCCGCAGTATTTT. The variable domain in full, with the rest retrieved from reference TRBV19 and TRBJ2-3, is DGGITQSPKYLFRKEGQNVTLSCEQNLNHDAMYWYRQDPGQGLRLIYYSQIVNDFQKGDIAEGYSVSREKKESFPLTVTSAQKNPTAFYLCASSILAAGASPQYFGPGTRLTVL.

The genes are TRBV10-1 and TRBJ2-3; D gene unclear. CDR1 WNHNN and CDR2 SYGVQD come from the germline V gene (reference sequence). V lost 3 bases and J lost 0, with 10 bases in between. This CDR3 contains 15 residues. The CDR3 is CASSEGATSTDTQYF. The CDR3 DNA follows: TGCGCCAGCAGTGAAGGTGCTACTAGCACAGATACGCAGTATTTT.

The V and J genes are TRBV13 and TRBJ2-3; 7 nucleotides agree with TRBD1. The CDR3 contains 18 residues. Germline V lookup: CDR1 PRHDT, CDR2 FYEKMQ (reference sequence). V dropped 10 bases and J dropped 3; count of bases not matched to a gene: 22. The CDR3 DNA is TGTGCCACCGGGCCACCCGACAGGGTTGGTTTAGGGACAGATACGCAGTATTTT. Amino acids: CATGPPDRVGLGTDTQYF.

CDR3 loop: CASSFTGTSLGELFF. The CDR3 DNA reads TGTGCCAGCAGCTTTACCGGGACTAGCCTCGGGGAGCTGTTTTTT. V usage is TRBV7-6 and J usage is TRBJ2-2; 9 nucleotides match TRBD2. J lost 7 bases, V lost 3 bases, and 6 bases had no gene match. Germline values: CDR1 SGHVS, CDR2 FNYEAQ. The CDR3 contains 15 residues.

J is TRBJ2-1 and V is TRBV7-9; possible D gene TRBD1, 6 bases. The CDR3 consists of 15 residues. The germline V and J ends were trimmed by 3 bases and 4 bases, with 13 bases remaining between them. Germline CDR1 reads SEHNR; CDR2 reads FQNEAQ (reference sequence). The CDR3 nucleotides are TGTGCCAGCAGCTTTAAGGACAGTACATACAATGAGCAGTTCTTC. It translates to CASSFKDSTYNEQFF.

The chain uses TRBV30 and TRBJ2-5; maybe TRBD2 (6 bases). Near its end, the DNA agrees better with TRBJ2-7, so the J call may be wrong. The germline CDR1 and CDR2 sequences are GTSNPN and SVGIG (reference sequence). The CDR3 loop spans 14 amino acids. DNA for the CDR3: TGTGCCTGGAGTAGCCTCGGTGGAGGGATCGAGCAGTACTTC. Its protein product is CAWSSLGGGIEQYF.

The chain carries TRBV2 and TRBJ2-7; weak D call: TRBD1 (6 bases). V was pared by 5 bases and J by 3 bases, with 17 bases between. The CDR3 runs to 15 residues. Germline V gene lookup returns CDR1 SNHLY and CDR2 FYNNEI. The CDR3 protein is CASSSGAASVYEQYF. Written as DNA, the CDR3 is TGTGCCAGCAGTTCAGGGGCGGCGAGCGTCTACGAGCAGTACTTC.

The chain recombines TRBV5-4 with TRBJ2-1; the D is unclear. From germline, CDR1 is SGHNT and CDR2 YYREEE (reference sequence). The CDR3 length is 11 residues. V lost 0 bases and J lost 6, with 1 base in between. The CDR3 nucleotides are TGTGCCAGCAGCTTGGGCAATGAGCAGTTCTTC. The encoded protein is CASSLGNEQFF.

This chain uses TRBV28 with TRBJ1-1, with a possible D match to TRBD1 (6 bases). CDR3 size: 14 residues. From germline, CDR1 is MDHEN and CDR2 SYDVKM. Trimming cost V 5 bases and J 1 base, with 11 bases left between them. CDR3 nucleotides: TGTGCCAGCAGTCTCAGGGGAGGGAACACTGAAGCTTTCTTT. Its translation is CASSLRGGNTEAFF.

The gene calls are TRBV5-6 and TRBJ2-7; no firm D call. Germline CDR1 is SGHDT and CDR2 is YYEEEE. Deletions cut 5 bases from V and 0 bases from J, with 12 bases between. The CDR3 totals 14 residues. CDR3 nucleotides: TGTGCCAGCAGTTTGCAACCCCACTCCTACGAGCAGTACTTC. It encodes CASSLQPHSYEQYF.

The genes are TRBV27 and TRBJ2-2; unclear D gene. This CDR3 region has 13 residues. Trimming removed 1 base at V and 3 bases at J, with 3 bases between. Germline loops: CDR1 MNHEY, CDR2 SMNVEV (reference sequence). The CDR3 DNA sequence: TGTGCCAGCAGTTTATTGGACACCGGGGAGCTGTTTTTT. Protein: CASSLLDTGELFF.

The chain links TRBV7-8 to TRBJ2-7; weak D call: TRBD2 (6 bases). CDR3 size: 13 residues. V was trimmed by 5 bases and J by 4 bases, leaving 12 bases between them. The germline CDR1 and CDR2 sequences are SGHVS and FQNEAQ. Here the CDR3 DNA reads TGTGCCAGCAGCGGCGGGACTCAATACGAGCAGTACTTC. Translating it yields CASSGGTQYEQYF.

This chain connects TRBV11-3 to TRBJ2-7; D may be TRBD1 or TRBD2 (5 bases each). V dropped 3 bases and J dropped 5 bases, with 8 bases sitting between them. The CDR3 is 12 amino acids. The germline CDR1 and CDR2 sequences are SGHNT and YENEEA. The CDR3 is CASSLGDHEQYF. Written as DNA, the CDR3 is TGTGCCAGCAGCTTGGGGGACCACGAGCAGTACTTC.

The chain uses TRBV11-3 and TRBJ1-3; D ambiguous. The V end was cut by 3 bases, the J end by 8 bases, with 5 bases between. The CDR3 loop spans 11 amino acids. Germline CDR1 reads SGHNT; CDR2 reads YENEEA. This CDR3 reads CASSFGDTIYF. The CDR3, as DNA: TGTGCCAGCAGCTTTGGGGACACCATATATTTT.

The chain has TRBV19 and TRBJ1-1, with a tentative D call TRBD1 (6 bases). Germline CDR1 reads LNHDA; CDR2 reads SQIVND (reference sequence). The V and J ends lost 9 bases and 4 bases respectively, with 15 bases between them. This CDR3 is built from 13 residues. The CDR3 DNA reads TGTGCCAGCGAATGGGGGGCGGGCACTGAAGCTTTCTTT. Protein: CASEWGAGTEAFF. Using reference TRBV19 and TRBJ1-1 for the parts outside the CDR3, the full variable domain is DGGITQSPKYLFRKEGQNVTLSCEQNLNHDAMYWYRQDPGQGLRLIYYSQIVNDFQKGDIAEGYSVSREKKESFPLTVTSAQKNPTAFYLCASEWGAGTEAFFGQGTRLTVV.

The chain joins TRBV7-2 to TRBJ2-2; no reliable D call. Between the trimmed V and J ends, which lost 1 base and 2 bases, there was a span of 2 bases. This CDR3 has 13 residues. Germline CDR1 is SGHTA and CDR2 is FQGNSA. CDR3 DNA: TGTGCCAGCAGCTTAGACAACACCGGGGAGCTGTTTTTT. This codes for CASSLDNTGELFF.

The chain employs TRBV27 and TRBJ2-1, with 7 bases that match TRBD2. The CDR3 has 15 amino acids. Germline trimming cut 1 base from V and 3 bases from J; bases unmatched to any gene: 3. The germline V gene has CDR1 MNHEY and CDR2 SMNVEV (reference sequence). CDR3 sequence: CASSLLGGGYNEQFF. The DNA for the CDR3 is TGTGCCAGCAGTTTATTGGGGGGGGGCTACAATGAGCAGTTCTTC.